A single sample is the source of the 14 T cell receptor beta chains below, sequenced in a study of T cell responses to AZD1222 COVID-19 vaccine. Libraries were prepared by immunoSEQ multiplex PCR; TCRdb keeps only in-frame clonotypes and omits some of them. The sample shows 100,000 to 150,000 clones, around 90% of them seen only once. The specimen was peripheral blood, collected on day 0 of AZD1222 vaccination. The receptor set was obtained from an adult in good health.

This CDR3 is CASRQPGAGGHTIYF. CDR3 bases: TGTGCCAGTAGACAGCCAGGGGCCGGAGGACACACCATATATTTT. This chain connects TRBV19 to TRBJ1-3, with D possibly TRBD1 on 6 matching bases. The V gene lost 6 bases and the J gene lost 8 bases, with 20 bases spanning the gap. Germline CDR1 and CDR2: LNHDA and SQIVND (reference sequence). There are 15 residues in the CDR3.

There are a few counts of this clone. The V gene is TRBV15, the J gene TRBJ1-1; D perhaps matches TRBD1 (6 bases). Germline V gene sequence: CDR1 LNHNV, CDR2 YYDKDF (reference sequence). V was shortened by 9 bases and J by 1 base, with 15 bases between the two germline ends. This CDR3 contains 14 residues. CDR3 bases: TGTGCCACAACCAAACAGGGTTCGAACACTGAAGCTTTCTTT. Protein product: CATTKQGSNTEAFF.

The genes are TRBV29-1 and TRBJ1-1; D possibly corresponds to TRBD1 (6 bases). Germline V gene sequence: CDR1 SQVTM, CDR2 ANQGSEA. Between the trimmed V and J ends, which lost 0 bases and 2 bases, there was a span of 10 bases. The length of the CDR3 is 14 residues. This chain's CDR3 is CSVEEYRVNTEAFF. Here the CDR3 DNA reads TGCAGCGTTGAAGAGTACAGGGTTAACACTGAAGCTTTCTTT.

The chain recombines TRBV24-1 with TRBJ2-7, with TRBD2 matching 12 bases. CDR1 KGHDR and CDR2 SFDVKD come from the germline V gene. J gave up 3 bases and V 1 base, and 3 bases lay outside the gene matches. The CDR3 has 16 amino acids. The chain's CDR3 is CATSDFPTSGSYEQYF. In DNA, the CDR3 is TGTGCCACCAGTGATTTCCCGACTAGCGGGAGCTACGAGCAGTACTTC.

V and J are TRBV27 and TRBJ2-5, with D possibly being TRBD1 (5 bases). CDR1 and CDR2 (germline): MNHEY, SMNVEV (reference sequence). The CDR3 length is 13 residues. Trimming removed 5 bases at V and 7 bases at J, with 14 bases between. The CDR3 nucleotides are TGTGCCAGCAGTCTAGACTGGGGCGGGACCCAGTACTTC. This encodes CASSLDWGGTQYF.

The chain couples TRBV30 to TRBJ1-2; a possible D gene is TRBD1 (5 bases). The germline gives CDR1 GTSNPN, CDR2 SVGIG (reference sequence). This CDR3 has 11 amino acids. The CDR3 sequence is CAGQGAYGYTF. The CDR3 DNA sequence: TGTGCTGGCCAGGGTGCTTATGGCTACACCTTC.

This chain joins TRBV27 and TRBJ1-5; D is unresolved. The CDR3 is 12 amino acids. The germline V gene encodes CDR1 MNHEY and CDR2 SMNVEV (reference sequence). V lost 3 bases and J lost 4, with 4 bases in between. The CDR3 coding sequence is TGTGCCAGCAGTTTTCTGAATCAGCCCCAGCATTTT. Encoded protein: CASSFLNQPQHF.

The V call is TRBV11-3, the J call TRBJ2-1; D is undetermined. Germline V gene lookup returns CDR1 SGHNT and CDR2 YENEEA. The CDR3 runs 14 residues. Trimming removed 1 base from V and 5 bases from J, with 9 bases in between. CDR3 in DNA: TGTGCCAGCAGCTTAGGGGTGGGTGACAATGAGCAGTTCTTC. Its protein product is CASSLGVGDNEQFF.

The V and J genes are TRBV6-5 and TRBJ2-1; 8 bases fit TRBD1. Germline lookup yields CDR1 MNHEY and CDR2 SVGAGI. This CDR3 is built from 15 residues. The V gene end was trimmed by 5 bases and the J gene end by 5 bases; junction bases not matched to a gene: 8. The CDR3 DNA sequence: TGTGCCAGCAGTAATGGACAGGGAATTAACAATGAGCAGTTCTTC. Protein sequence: CASSNGQGINNEQFF.

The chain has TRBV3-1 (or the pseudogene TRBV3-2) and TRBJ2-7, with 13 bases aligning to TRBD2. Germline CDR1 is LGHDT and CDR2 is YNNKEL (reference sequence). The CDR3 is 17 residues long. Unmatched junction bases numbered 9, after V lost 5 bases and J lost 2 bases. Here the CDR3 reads CASSSGTSGTFTYEQYF. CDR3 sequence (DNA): TGTGCCAGCAGCTCCGGGACTAGCGGGACTTTCACCTACGAGCAGTACTTC.

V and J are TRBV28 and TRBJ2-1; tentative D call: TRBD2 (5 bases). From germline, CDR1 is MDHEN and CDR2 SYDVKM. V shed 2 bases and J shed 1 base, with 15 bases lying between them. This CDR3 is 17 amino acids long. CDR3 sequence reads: CASSLIVRRRSYNEQFF. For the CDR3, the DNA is TGTGCCAGCAGTTTAATCGTCCGGAGGCGGTCCTACAATGAGCAGTTCTTC.

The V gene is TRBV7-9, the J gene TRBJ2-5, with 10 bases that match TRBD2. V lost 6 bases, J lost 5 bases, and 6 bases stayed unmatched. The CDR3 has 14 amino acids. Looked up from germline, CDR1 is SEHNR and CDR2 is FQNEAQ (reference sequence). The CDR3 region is CASSQISGRETQYF. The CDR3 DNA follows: TGTGCCAGCAGTCAAATTAGCGGGAGGGAGACCCAGTACTTC. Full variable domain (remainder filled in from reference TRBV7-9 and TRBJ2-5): DTGVSQNPRHKITKRGQNVTFRCDPISEHNRLYWYRQTLGQGPEFLTYFQNEAQLEKSRLLSDRFSAERPKGSFSTLEIQRTEQGDSAMYLCASSQISGRETQYFGPGTRLLVL.

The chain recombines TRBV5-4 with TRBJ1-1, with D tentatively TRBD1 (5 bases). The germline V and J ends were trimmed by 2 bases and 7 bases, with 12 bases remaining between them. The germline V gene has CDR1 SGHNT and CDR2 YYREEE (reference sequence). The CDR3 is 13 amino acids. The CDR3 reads CASSFSRGNEAFF. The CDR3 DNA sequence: TGTGCCAGCAGCTTTAGTAGGGGCAATGAAGCTTTCTTT.

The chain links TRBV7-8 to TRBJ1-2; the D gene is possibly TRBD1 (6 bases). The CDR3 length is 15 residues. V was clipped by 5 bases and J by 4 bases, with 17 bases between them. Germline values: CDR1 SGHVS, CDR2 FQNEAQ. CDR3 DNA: TGTGCCAGCAGCCTACGGACAGCCAAGATCTATGGCTACACCTTC. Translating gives CASSLRTAKIYGYTF.